The 29 T cell receptor beta chains given below trace back to one sample, sequenced in a study of cytomegalovirus exposure and HLA in healthy donors. The PCR contained 60 Vbeta and 13 Jbeta primers. Using immunoSEQ multiplex PCR, the repertoire was profiled, and TCRdb retains in-frame clones only, with some absent. This table has 140,000 to 150,000 clones, roughly 70% appearing once. Sequencing was performed on PBMCs. The receptors stem from a woman in her fifties or sixties in good health and CMV-seropositive.

This chain uses TRBV18 with TRBJ1-1, with D possibly matching TRBD1 (5 bases). Per the germline V gene, CDR1 is KGHSH and CDR2 is LQKENI. This CDR3 has 14 residues. V lost 3 bases, J lost 1 base, and 9 bases lay in between. CDR3 protein: CASSPGQQNTEAFF. The CDR3 DNA reads as TGTGCCAGCTCACCGGGGCAGCAGAACACTGAAGCTTTCTTT.

J is TRBJ1-4 and V is TRBV5-1; TRBD1 matches 7 bases. Per germline, CDR1 SGHRS and CDR2 YFSETQ. The trim removed 1 base at V and 4 bases at J, leaving 4 bases unmatched. CDR3 length equals 15 residues. The CDR3 sequence is CASSLTGDRNEKLFF. CDR3 coding DNA: TGCGCCAGCAGCTTGACAGGGGACCGTAATGAAAAACTGTTTTTT.

This rearrangement joins TRBV6-1 to TRBJ2-2; possible D gene TRBD1, 5 bases. Germline CDR1 is MNHNS and CDR2 is SASEGT. This CDR3 contains 16 residues. V was trimmed by 2 bases and J by 9 bases, leaving 19 bases between them. CDR3 nucleotide sequence: TGTGCCAGCAGTGAACCCCCCAGGCAGGGCGTCTGGGAGCTGTTTTTT. Amino acid sequence: CASSEPPRQGVWELFF.

J is TRBJ2-5 and V is TRBV27, with D perhaps matching TRBD2 (5 bases). In germline, CDR1 is MNHEY, CDR2 SMNVEV (reference sequence). Trimming took 5 bases from V and 1 from J, leaving 20 bases between them. This CDR3 is 17 amino acids long. CDR3 nucleotides: TGTGCCAGCAGTCCGTTCCCTTTAAAGGACTTCCAAGAGACCCAGTACTTC. Protein: CASSPFPLKDFQETQYF.

This rearrangement joins TRBV28 to TRBJ2-7; 9 bases map to TRBD1. V lost 5 bases and J lost 1; bases outside the gene matches: 6. Germline assignment: CDR1 MDHEN and CDR2 SYDVKM. This CDR3 has 15 amino acids. CDR3 nucleotides: TGTGCCAGCAGTGAAGGACAGGGGCTTTCCTACGAGCAGTACTTC. It encodes CASSEGQGLSYEQYF.

This clone turned up a few times. V is TRBV5-8 and J is TRBJ2-1; D is perhaps TRBD1 (6 bases). Germline-derived CDR1 and CDR2 are SGHTS and YDEGEE. This CDR3 contains 16 residues. V dropped 0 bases and J dropped 1 base, with 11 bases sitting between them. The CDR3 DNA follows: TGTGCCAGCAGCTTGGAAGGGACACTGTCCTACAATGAGCAGTTCTTC. Encoded protein: CASSLEGTLSYNEQFF.

This clone was counted only a few times. V usage is TRBV19 and J usage is TRBJ1-5; 7 bases line up with TRBD1. V was clipped by 5 bases and J by 2 bases; unmatched bases: 6. Germline CDR1 is LNHDA and CDR2 is SQIVND (reference sequence). The length of the CDR3 is 15 residues. This CDR3 is CASSSTGLGNQPQHF. CDR3 in DNA: TGTGCCAGTAGTTCGACAGGGTTGGGCAATCAGCCCCAGCATTTT.

The chain combines TRBV28 with TRBJ2-1, with 11 bases that match TRBD2. Per the germline V gene, CDR1 is MDHEN and CDR2 is SYDVKM. The CDR3 runs 15 residues. J gave up 1 base and V 6 bases, and 2 bases lay outside the gene matches. Written as DNA, the CDR3 is TGTGCCAGCAGCTGGACTAGCGGGTCCTACAATGAGCAGTTCTTC. It yields the protein CASSWTSGSYNEQFF.

Concerning this clone itself: Other DNA variants within this sample encode the same CDR3. This rearrangement joins TRBV2 to TRBJ1-1, with 8 bases fitting TRBD1. The germline V gene has CDR1 SNHLY and CDR2 FYNNEI. This CDR3 has 15 amino acids. V lost 4 bases to trimming and J lost 0 bases; unmatched junction nucleotides: 4. The CDR3 spells CASSGTGNMNTEAFF. The CDR3 DNA follows: TGTGCCAGCAGTGGGACAGGGAACATGAACACTGAAGCTTTCTTT.

This chain uses TRBV28 with TRBJ1-5; D remains unclear. This CDR3 has 19 residues. V gave up 1 base and J gave up 0 bases, with 19 bases separating them. CDR1 is MDHEN, CDR2 SYDVKM, per germline. CDR3 in amino acids: CASSLSLRGESTSNQPQHF. The CDR3 DNA reads TGTGCCAGCAGTTTATCCCTCCGGGGAGAAAGCACTAGCAATCAGCCCCAGCATTTT.

CDR3 coding DNA: TGCAGCGTTGACCTGGGGGCCCACGAGCAGTACTTC. It is translated as CSVDLGAHEQYF. The chain links TRBV29-1 to TRBJ2-5, with D possibly TRBD1 on 6 matching bases. The tail of the sequence fits TRBJ2-7 better, so the J call may be wrong. The germline V gene encodes CDR1 SQVTM and CDR2 ANQGSEA. The CDR3 runs to 12 residues.

This clone was observed a handful of times. The V call is TRBV10-3, the J call TRBJ1-5; 9 nucleotides line up with TRBD1. The CDR3 length is 17 residues. Germline loops: CDR1 ENHRY, CDR2 SYGVKD. J was trimmed by 0 bases and V by 9 bases; bases with no gene match: 12. In DNA, the CDR3 is TGTGCCATAAGTCAAGACAGGGGGGCCTATAGCAATCAGCCCCAGCATTTT. This gives the protein CAISQDRGAYSNQPQHF.

The CDR3 nucleotides read TGTGCCAGCAAAGAGGAACAGGGACGATATGGCTACACCTTC. Residues: CASKEEQGRYGYTF. The genes are TRBV2 and TRBJ1-2, with D possibly TRBD1 on 6 matching bases. Germline V gene sequence: CDR1 SNHLY, CDR2 FYNNEI. This CDR3 contains 14 residues. V lost 7 bases and J lost 5, with 17 bases in between. Variable domain in full (rest from reference TRBV2 and TRBJ1-2): EPEVTQTPSHQVTQMGQEVILRCVPISNHLYFYWYRQILGQKVEFLVSFYNNEISEKSEIFDDQFSVERPDGSNFTLKIRSTKLEDSAMYFCASKEEQGRYGYTFGSGTRLTVV.

Only a few counts were recorded for this clone. The chain has TRBV6-1 and TRBJ1-5; D possibly corresponds to TRBD1 (6 bases). With 6 bases removed from V and 3 bases from J, the gap between germline ends came to 12 bases. Looked up from germline, CDR1 is MNHNS and CDR2 is SASEGT. The CDR3 extends over 14 amino acids. The CDR3 spells CASREQGANQPQHF. The CDR3 DNA reads TGTGCCAGCAGGGAACAGGGCGCCAATCAGCCCCAGCATTTT.

This chain uses TRBV7-9 with TRBJ1-1; 10 bases are shared with TRBD1. This CDR3 comprises 15 residues. V trimming: 3 bases; J trimming: 4 bases; junction bases outside the gene matches: 5. Germline CDR1 and CDR2: SEHNR and FQNEAQ (reference sequence). The CDR3, as DNA: TGTGCCAGCAGCTTCGGGACAGGGGACGGCACTGAAGCTTTCTTT. It encodes CASSFGTGDGTEAFF.

The chain recombines TRBV30 with TRBJ1-1; a possible D gene is TRBD1 (6 bases). V was shortened by 3 bases and J by 3 bases, with 11 bases between the two germline ends. Germline V gives CDR1 GTSNPN, CDR2 SVGIG (reference sequence). The CDR3 is 13 residues long. The CDR3 reads CAWRDSLYTEAFF. CDR3 sequence (DNA): TGTGCCTGGAGGGACAGTCTATACACTGAAGCTTTCTTT.

A few counts support this clone. V is TRBV9 and J is TRBJ1-2, with D tentatively TRBD1 (6 bases). Trimming stripped 4 bases from V and 0 bases from J, with 13 bases between. The CDR3 has 15 residues. Per the germline V gene, CDR1 is SGDLS and CDR2 is YYNGEE. The DNA of the CDR3 is TGTGCCAGCAGCCTGGACAGCTACACTAACTATGGCTACACCTTC. Translated, it gives CASSLDSYTNYGYTF.

The V and J genes are TRBV6-5 and TRBJ1-1; 9 nucleotides align to TRBD1. The CDR3 contains 12 residues. With V trimmed by 4 bases and J by 8 bases, 2 bases remained unmatched. Per the germline V gene, CDR1 is MNHEY and CDR2 is SVGAGI. The CDR3 bases are TGTGCCAGCAGTTTTGGACAGGGGGAAGCTTTCTTT. Protein product: CASSFGQGEAFF.

The rearrangement joins TRBV5-1 to TRBJ1-2, with a possible D match to TRBD1 (5 bases). The CDR3 is 14 amino acids. CDR1 and CDR2 (germline): SGHRS, YFSETQ. V lost 5 bases to trimming and J lost 3 bases, with 14 bases between them. CDR3 residues: CASRPNRRDYGYTF. Written as DNA, the CDR3 is TGCGCCAGCAGACCTAACAGGAGGGACTATGGCTACACCTTC.

The chain links TRBV7-9 to TRBJ2-2; D may be TRBD1 (7 bases). In germline, CDR1 is SEHNR, CDR2 FQNEAQ (reference sequence). The CDR3 spans 16 residues. V dropped 7 bases and J dropped 6 bases, with 21 bases sitting between them. The CDR3 loop reads CASTHSTGTYPGELFF. In nucleotides, the CDR3 is TGTGCCAGCACCCACTCGACAGGGACTTATCCCGGGGAGCTGTTTTTT.

This clone has more than one count but fewer than ten. The chain employs TRBV5-1 and TRBJ2-2; unclear D gene. The CDR3 totals 14 residues. V lost 0 bases to trimming and J lost 7 bases, with 10 bases between them. The germline gives CDR1 SGHRS, CDR2 YFSETQ. The CDR3 nucleotides read TGCGCCAGCAGCTTGGGGGTAGGCGGCGGGGAGCTGTTTTTT. Translating gives CASSLGVGGGELFF.

This sequence joins TRBV28 and TRBJ1-1; 8 bases fit TRBD1. Germline values: CDR1 MDHEN, CDR2 SYDVKM. The J segment lost 1 base and the V segment lost 4 bases, leaving 8 bases of the junction unmatched. The CDR3 extends over 16 amino acids. Here the CDR3 reads CASSSTLGTGNTEAFF. The CDR3 nucleotides read TGTGCCAGCAGTTCGACCCTAGGGACAGGGAACACTGAAGCTTTCTTT.

This clone appeared a few times. This sequence joins TRBV28 and TRBJ2-6; possible D gene TRBD2, 6 bases. CDR1 and CDR2 from the germline V gene are MDHEN and SYDVKM. With 7 bases removed from V and 4 bases from J, the gap between germline ends came to 14 bases. The CDR3 sequence is 15 residues long. The CDR3 reads CASTAGGPGANVLTF. The CDR3, as DNA: TGTGCCAGCACCGCCGGGGGTCCCGGGGCCAACGTCCTGACTTTC.

The V gene is TRBV10-1, the J gene TRBJ2-7; 8 bases fit TRBD2. Germline CDR1 reads WNHNN; CDR2 reads SYGVQD (reference sequence). CDR3 length equals 16 residues. V dropped 7 bases and J dropped 5; count of bases not matched to a gene: 16. The CDR3 DNA follows: TGCGCCAGCATTCCCAGGGGAAGCGGGAGATCCAACGAGCAGTACTTC. It codes for CASIPRGSGRSNEQYF.

The chain is built from TRBV6-1 and TRBJ2-1; D perhaps matches TRBD1 (5 bases). The V gene lost 4 bases and the J gene lost 5 bases, with 21 bases spanning the gap. Germline values: CDR1 MNHNS, CDR2 SASEGT. CDR3 length equals 17 residues. CDR3 protein: CASSVQIKQVSDNEQFF. The CDR3 nucleotides are TGTGCCAGCAGTGTTCAAATTAAACAGGTATCGGACAATGAGCAGTTCTTC.

The chain combines TRBV28 with TRBJ2-7; 10 positions match TRBD2. Trimming at V came to 4 bases and at J to 6 bases, leaving 9 bases not matched to a gene. CDR3 length equals 15 residues. CDR1 MDHEN and CDR2 SYDVKM come from the germline V gene. CDR3 sequence (DNA): TGTGCCAGCAGTTGGCGTAGCGGGAGGTGGGGCGAGCAGTACTTC. Translation gives CASSWRSGRWGEQYF. Combining the CDR3 with reference TRBV28 and TRBJ2-7 gives the whole variable domain DVKVTQSSRYLVKRTGEKVFLECVQDMDHENMFWYRQDPGLGLRLIYFSYDVKMKEKGDIPEGYSVSREKKERFSLILESASTNQTSMYLCASSWRSGRWGEQYFGPGTRLTVT.

This clone has more than one count but fewer than ten. The chain carries TRBV7-9 and TRBJ1-5, with 9 bases lining up with TRBD1. CDR1 is SEHNR and CDR2 is FQNEAQ in the germline V gene (reference sequence). The CDR3 has 14 residues. V lost 6 bases and J lost 4; bases outside the gene matches: 4. CDR3 coding DNA: TGTGCCAGCAGTTCGGGACAGGGAAATCAGCCCCAGCATTTT. This codes for CASSSGQGNQPQHF.

The CDR3 reads CATRTGRYEQYF. CDR3 bases: TGTGCCACCCGGACAGGGAGATACGAGCAGTACTTC. The V call is TRBV6-5, the J call TRBJ2-7; 8 nucleotides line up with TRBD1. Germline CDR1 reads MNHEY; CDR2 reads SVGAGI. Unmatched junction bases numbered 6, after V lost 10 bases and J lost 4 bases. CDR3 size: 12 residues.

The genes are TRBV5-1 and TRBJ2-1; 14 bases line up with TRBD2. The germline V gene has CDR1 SGHRS and CDR2 YFSETQ. V shed 0 bases and J 8 bases; nucleotides not matched to a gene: 1. This CDR3 is 15 amino acids long. The CDR3 sequence: CASSLGLAGGYEQFF. Written as DNA, the CDR3 is TGCGCCAGCAGCTTGGGACTAGCGGGAGGGTATGAGCAGTTCTTC.